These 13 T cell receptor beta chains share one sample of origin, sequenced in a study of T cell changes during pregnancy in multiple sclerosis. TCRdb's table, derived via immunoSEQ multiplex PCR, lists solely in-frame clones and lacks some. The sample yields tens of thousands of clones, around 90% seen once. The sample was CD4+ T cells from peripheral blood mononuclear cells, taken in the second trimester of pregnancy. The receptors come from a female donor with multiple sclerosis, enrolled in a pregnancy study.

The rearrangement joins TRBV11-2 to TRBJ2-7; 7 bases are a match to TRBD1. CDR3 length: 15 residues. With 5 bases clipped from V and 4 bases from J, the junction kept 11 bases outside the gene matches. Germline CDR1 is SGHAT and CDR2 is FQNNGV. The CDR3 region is CASSPRPTGDYEQYF. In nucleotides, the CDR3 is TGTGCCAGCAGCCCGCGACCTACAGGGGATTACGAGCAGTACTTC.

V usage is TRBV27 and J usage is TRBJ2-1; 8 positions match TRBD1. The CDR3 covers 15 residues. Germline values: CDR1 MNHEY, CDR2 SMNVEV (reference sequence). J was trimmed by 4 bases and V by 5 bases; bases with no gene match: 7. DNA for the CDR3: TGTGCCAGCAGTCGACAGGGGCTGACGTACAATGAGCAGTTCTTC. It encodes CASSRQGLTYNEQFF.

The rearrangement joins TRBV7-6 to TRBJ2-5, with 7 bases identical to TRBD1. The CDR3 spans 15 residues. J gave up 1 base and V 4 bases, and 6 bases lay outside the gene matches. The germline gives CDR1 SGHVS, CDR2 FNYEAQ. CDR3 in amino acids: CASSSYRGSQETQYF. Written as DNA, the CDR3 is TGTGCCAGCAGCTCCTACAGGGGCTCCCAAGAGACCCAGTACTTC. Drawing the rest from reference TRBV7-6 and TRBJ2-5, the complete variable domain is GAGVSQSPRYKVTKRGQDVALRCDPISGHVSLYWYRQALGQGPEFLTYFNYEAQQDKSGLPNDRFSAERPEGSISTLTIQRTEQRDSAMYRCASSSYRGSQETQYFGPGTRLLVL.

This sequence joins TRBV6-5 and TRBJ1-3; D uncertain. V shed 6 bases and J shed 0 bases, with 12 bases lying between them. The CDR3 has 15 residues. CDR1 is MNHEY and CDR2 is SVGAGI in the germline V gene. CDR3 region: CASSRVGSSGNTIYF. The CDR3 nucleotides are TGTGCCAGCAGCCGCGTAGGGAGCTCTGGAAACACCATATATTTT.

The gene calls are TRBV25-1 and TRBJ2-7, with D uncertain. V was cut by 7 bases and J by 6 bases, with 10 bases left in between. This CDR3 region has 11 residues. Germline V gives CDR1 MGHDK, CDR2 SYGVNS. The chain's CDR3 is CASNPPVEQYF. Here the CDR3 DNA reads TGTGCCAGCAACCCGCCAGTCGAGCAGTACTTC.

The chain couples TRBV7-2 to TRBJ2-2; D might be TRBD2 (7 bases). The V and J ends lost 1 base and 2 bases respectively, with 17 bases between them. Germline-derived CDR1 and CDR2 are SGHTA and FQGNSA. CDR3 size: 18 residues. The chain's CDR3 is CASSLGVRGGANTGELFF. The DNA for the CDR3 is TGTGCCAGCAGCTTAGGAGTTAGGGGGGGCGCTAACACCGGGGAGCTGTTTTTT.

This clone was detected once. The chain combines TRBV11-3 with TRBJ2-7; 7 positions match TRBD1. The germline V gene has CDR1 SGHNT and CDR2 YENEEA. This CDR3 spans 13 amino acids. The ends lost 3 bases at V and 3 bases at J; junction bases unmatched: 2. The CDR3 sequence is CASSFAGGYEQYF. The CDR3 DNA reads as TGTGCCAGCAGCTTCGCAGGGGGCTACGAGCAGTACTTC. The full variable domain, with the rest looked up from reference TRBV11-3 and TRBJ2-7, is EAGVVQSPRYKIIEKKQPVAFWCNPISGHNTLYWYLQNLGQGPELLIRYENEEAVDDSQLPKDRFSAERLKGVDSTLKIQPAELGDSAVYLCASSFAGGYEQYFGPGTRLTVT.

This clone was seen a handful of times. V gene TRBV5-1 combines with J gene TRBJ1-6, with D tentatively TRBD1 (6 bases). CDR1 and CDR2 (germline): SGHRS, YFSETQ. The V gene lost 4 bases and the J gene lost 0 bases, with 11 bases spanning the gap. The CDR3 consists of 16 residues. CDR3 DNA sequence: TGCGCCAGCAGCACAACAGGGAGCTCCTATAATTCACCCCTCCACTTT. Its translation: CASSTTGSSYNSPLHF.

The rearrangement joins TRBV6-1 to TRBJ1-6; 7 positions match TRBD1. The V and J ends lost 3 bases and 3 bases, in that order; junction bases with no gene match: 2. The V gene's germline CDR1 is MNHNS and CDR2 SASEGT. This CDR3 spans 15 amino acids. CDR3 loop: CASSDGQVYNSPLHF. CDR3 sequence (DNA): TGTGCCAGCAGTGACGGACAGGTCTATAATTCACCCCTCCACTTT.

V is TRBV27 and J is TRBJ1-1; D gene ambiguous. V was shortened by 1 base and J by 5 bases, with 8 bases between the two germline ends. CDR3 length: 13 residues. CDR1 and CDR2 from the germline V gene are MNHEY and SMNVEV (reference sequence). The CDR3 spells CASSLFRGTEAFF. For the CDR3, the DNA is TGTGCCAGCAGTTTATTTCGGGGTACTGAAGCTTTCTTT.

CDR3 loop: CASSLARGTVQETQYF. CDR3 DNA: TGCGCCAGCAGCTTGGCCCGGGGAACAGTTCAAGAGACCCAGTACTTC. The chain employs TRBV5-1 and TRBJ2-5; possibly TRBD2 for D (5 bases). The CDR3 loop spans 16 amino acids. Trimming stripped 0 bases from V and 2 bases from J, with 14 bases between. CDR1 and CDR2 (germline): SGHRS, YFSETQ.

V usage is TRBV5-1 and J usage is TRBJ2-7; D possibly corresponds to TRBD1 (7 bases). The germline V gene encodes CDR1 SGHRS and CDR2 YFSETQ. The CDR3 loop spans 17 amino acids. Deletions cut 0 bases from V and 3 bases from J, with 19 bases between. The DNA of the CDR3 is TGCGCCAGCAGCTTGGCCAGAGGAGGGGGCGCCTTCTACGAGCAGTACTTC. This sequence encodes CASSLARGGGAFYEQYF.

The CDR3 region is CASRPRQGNTEAFF. The CDR3 coding sequence is TGTGCCAGCAGGCCCCGACAGGGGAACACTGAAGCTTTCTTT. The chain has TRBV2 and TRBJ1-1; 7 bases map to TRBD1. CDR3 length: 14 residues. CDR1 is SNHLY, CDR2 FYNNEI, per germline. The V segment lost 6 bases and the J segment 1 base; nucleotides outside the gene matches: 5. Drawing the rest from reference TRBV2 and TRBJ1-1, the complete variable domain is EPEVTQTPSHQVTQMGQEVILRCVPISNHLYFYWYRQILGQKVEFLVSFYNNEISEKSEIFDDQFSVERPDGSNFTLKIRSTKLEDSAMYFCASRPRQGNTEAFFGQGTRLTVV.